The clone carrying this TCR beta chain has a single count. Its antigen is still unknown. Libraries were prepared by immunoSEQ multiplex PCR; TCRdb keeps only in-frame clonotypes and omits some of them. The sample lists tens of thousands of clones; 80% to 95% were seen once. This specimen belongs to a study of OX40 agonist ivuxolimab in advanced cancers. Study-wide points: CD4+ T cells averaged fewer expanded clones than CD8+ T cells.

The germline V gene has CDR1 WSHSY and CDR2 SAAADI. The length of the CDR3 is 11 residues. The ends were cut back, 8 bases at V and 6 bases at J, with 10 bases in the middle. V usage is TRBV10-2 and J usage is TRBJ1-2; D gene ambiguous. Specimen: CD4+ or CD8+ T cells sorted from blood, collected in a trial of the OX40 agonist ivuxolimab. The receptor was derived from an adult with an advanced solid tumor such as melanoma, head and neck, liver or kidney cancer. For the CDR3, the DNA is TGCGCCAGCTGGGGTGGAGATGGCTACACCTTC. Protein sequence: CASWGGDGYTF.